The 15 T cell receptor beta chains presented below share a single source sample, sequenced in a study of graft-versus-host responses after intestinal transplantation. Assay used: immunoSEQ multiplex PCR; TCRdb lists only in-frame clones, some missing. The sample carries roughly 5,000 clones, more than 65% recorded once. Sample: PBMCs, taken around 300 days after intestinal transplant. All receptors come from a human patient who received an intestinal transplant, so some T cells may come from the graft donor.

V gene TRBV15 combines with J gene TRBJ1-2, with a tentative D call TRBD1 (6 bases). This CDR3 region has 17 residues. Germline V lookup: CDR1 LNHNV, CDR2 YYDKDF (reference sequence). Trimming cost V 0 bases and J 1 base, with 15 bases left between them. CDR3 in amino acids: CATSRDLSQGLNYGYTF. CDR3 in DNA: TGTGCCACCAGCAGAGATCTTTCACAGGGACTTAACTATGGCTACACCTTC.

V gene TRBV10-3 combines with J gene TRBJ2-3, with a possible D match to TRBD1 (6 bases). CDR1 ENHRY and CDR2 SYGVKD come from the germline V gene. This CDR3 region has 14 residues. V was trimmed by 10 bases and J by 0 bases, leaving 14 bases between them. CDR3 bases: TGTGCCACCGCCCCAGGGGAAAGCACAGATACGCAGTATTTT. As protein: CATAPGESTDTQYF.

This clone was counted a single time. The rearrangement joins TRBV19 to TRBJ2-7; D possibly corresponds to TRBD2 (6 bases). CDR3 size: 18 residues. Trimming stripped 5 bases from V and 2 bases from J, with 25 bases between. Germline CDR1 is LNHDA and CDR2 is SQIVND (reference sequence). CDR3 loop: CASSSAGTATFGAYEQYF. For the CDR3, the DNA is TGTGCCAGTAGTTCGGCCGGGACTGCGACATTTGGGGCCTACGAGCAGTACTTC.

The CDR3 sequence is CASRAGGGYTF. For the CDR3, the DNA is TGTGCCAGCAGGGCAGGGGGGGGCTACACCTTC. The J gene is TRBJ1-2, the V gene TRBV7-2; 7 nucleotides line up with TRBD1. This CDR3 spans 11 amino acids. Germline V CDR1 and CDR2: SGHTA, FQGNSA. J lost 8 bases, V lost 6 bases, and 3 bases had no gene match.

The V and J genes are TRBV2 and TRBJ2-1; the match to TRBD2 covers 9 bases. Germline trimming cut 3 bases from V and 4 bases from J; bases unmatched to any gene: 4. This CDR3 has 15 residues. Germline values: CDR1 SNHLY, CDR2 FYNNEI. CDR3 region: CASSETSGFYNEQFF. The CDR3 nucleotides read TGTGCCAGCAGTGAGACTAGCGGATTTTACAATGAGCAGTTCTTC.

The CDR3 nucleotides are TGTGCCTGGACCCGGGACAGGGGATCCGGGGAGCTGTTTTTT. Translation: CAWTRDRGSGELFF. The gene calls are TRBV30 and TRBJ2-2; 10 bases agree with TRBD1. This CDR3 spans 14 amino acids. From germline, CDR1 is GTSNPN and CDR2 SVGIG (reference sequence). Germline trimming cut 4 bases from V and 6 bases from J; bases unmatched to any gene: 5.

This chain connects TRBV7-9 to TRBJ2-1; no firm D call. The germline V and J ends were trimmed by 6 bases and 5 bases, with 8 bases remaining between them. Germline-derived CDR1 and CDR2 are SEHNR and FQNEAQ (reference sequence). CDR3 length: 12 residues. CDR3 in amino acids: CASSWTDNEQFF. The CDR3 coding sequence is TGTGCCAGCAGTTGGACCGACAATGAGCAGTTCTTC.

J is TRBJ2-7 and V is TRBV7-8; 9 nucleotides agree with TRBD2. Germline V gene sequence: CDR1 SGHVS, CDR2 FQNEAQ. The CDR3 totals 16 residues. J gave up 1 base and V 5 bases, and 9 bases lay outside the gene matches. This CDR3 is CASSERLAGDSYEQYF. CDR3 nucleotide sequence: TGTGCCAGCAGCGAACGCTTAGCGGGGGATTCCTACGAGCAGTACTTC.

Of note for this clone: Other DNA sequences within the sample encode an identical CDR3. This rearrangement joins TRBV5-1 to TRBJ1-2, with 8 positions matching TRBD1. Trimming at V came to 2 bases and at J to 4 bases, leaving 4 bases not matched to a gene. This CDR3 is 14 amino acids long. Germline-derived CDR1 and CDR2 are SGHRS and YFSETQ. CDR3 in DNA: TGCGCCAGCAGCTTACAGGGGGGTGTCTATGGCTACACCTTC. Translation gives CASSLQGGVYGYTF.

This chain joins TRBV7-6 and TRBJ1-2, with D maybe TRBD1 (5 bases). Trimming took 5 bases from V and 4 from J, leaving 20 bases between them. CDR3 length equals 16 residues. Germline-derived CDR1 and CDR2 are SGHVS and FNYEAQ. The CDR3 protein is CASSGGQSRKTYGYTF. The CDR3 nucleotides are TGTGCCAGCAGCGGCGGACAATCTCGAAAGACCTATGGCTACACCTTC.

This sequence joins TRBV25-1 and TRBJ2-7; TRBD1 aligns across 7 bases. Germline CDR1 and CDR2: MGHDK and SYGVNS. The V gene end was trimmed by 4 bases and the J gene end by 1 base; junction bases not matched to a gene: 7. This CDR3 comprises 15 residues. DNA for the CDR3: TGTGCCAGCAGTGCCGGGACAGTCGGATCCTACGAGCAGTACTTC. As protein: CASSAGTVGSYEQYF.

CDR3 sequence reads: CASSPGAFMVNTEAFF. CDR3 DNA: TGTGCCAGCAGTCCAGGGGCTTTTATGGTGAACACTGAAGCTTTCTTT. The chain joins TRBV6-7 to TRBJ1-1, with D possibly TRBD1 on 6 matching bases. TRBV6-7 is known as an ORF, though its function is uncertain. This CDR3 is built from 16 residues. The V and J ends lost 5 bases and 0 bases respectively, with 16 bases between them.

Concerning this clone itself: At one boundary the junction diverges from the germline segment, which might be a read error. The J gene is TRBJ1-2, the V gene TRBV9; 10 bases agree with TRBD1. Germline V gene data show CDR1 as SGDLS and CDR2 as YYNGEE. There are 15 residues in the CDR3. As DNA, the CDR3 is TGTGCCAGCAGCCCCCGGACAGGGGGTAACCATGGCTACACCTTC. Its translation is CASSPRTGGNHGYTF.

The chain carries TRBV6-6 and TRBJ2-1; perhaps TRBD2 as D (6 bases). V lost 6 bases and J 5 bases, leaving 17 bases between the germline ends. Germline CDR1 and CDR2: MNHNY and SVGAGI (reference sequence). The CDR3 loop spans 15 amino acids. Written as DNA, the CDR3 is TGTGCCAGCAGGTCCGAGGGGACTTTGGACAATGAGCAGTTCTTC. This translates into CASRSEGTLDNEQFF.

This chain joins TRBV11-2 and TRBJ1-2; the D is unclear. This CDR3 is 15 amino acids long. With 0 bases removed from V and 8 bases from J, the gap between germline ends came to 16 bases. Per germline, CDR1 SGHAT and CDR2 FQNNGV. CDR3 amino acids: CASSLDPINTRGYTF. CDR3 DNA sequence: TGTGCCAGCAGCTTAGATCCAATCAACACGCGGGGCTACACCTTC.